This T cell receptor beta chain was documented in a study of blood T cell repertoires in COVID-19. Here immunoSEQ multiplex PCR was the method, and the copy in TCRdb shows in-frame clones only, minus some. Among around 470,000 clones listed, roughly 87% were seen once. All enrollees were roughly 18 to 95 years old and from 24 US areas. The study assigned cohorts using participant-reported clinical history. V lost 2 bases and J lost 10; bases outside the gene matches: 7. CDR1 MNHEY and CDR2 SVGAGI come from the germline V gene. This CDR3 has 14 residues. The clonotype was recovered from a man younger than 35 who had recovered from COVID-19. What was sequenced was PBMCs or T cells enriched from blood (not recorded which). V usage is TRBV6-5 and J usage is TRBJ1-2, with TRBD1 matching 10 bases. The CDR3: CASSYGDGTGVYTF. CDR3 nucleotides: TGTGCCAGCAGTTACGGGGACGGGACAGGGGTCTACACCTTC.